This passage covers 24 T cell receptor gamma chains from one sample sequenced in a study of Vδ1+ human thymocytes. General study findings and limits: Highly polyclonal TRG and TRD repertoires with Gaussian CDR3 length distributions appeared in thymus.

The template was reverse-transcribed extracted RNA. CDR3 amplicons came from multiplex PCR with pooled V-gene forward and constant-region reverse primers. TCRdb processed the multiplex PCR reads again with the CATT caller. Here the sample spans about 6,500 gamma-chain clones, about 43% being singletons. These TCRs' antigens remain unknown. Sequenced: Vdelta1+ gamma-delta thymocytes from the thymus. Indicated subset: FACS-sorted CD3+ TCRalphabeta- TCRVdelta1+ TCRVdelta2- thymocytes. The receptor set was obtained from a boy in the first two years of life who had congenital heart surgery.

This chain connects TRGV4 to TRGJ1 or TRGJ2. No J segment appears in TCRdb, so it was assigned here by matching the sequence to germline. Germline values: CDR1 EGSTGY, CDR2 YDSYTSSV. Unmatched junction bases numbered 2, after V lost 3 bases and J lost 3 bases. This CDR3 is built from 12 residues. The CDR3 DNA follows: TGTGCCACCTGGGATATTTATTATAAGAAACTCTTT. This codes for CATWDIYYKKLF.

This rearrangement joins TRGV4 to TRGJ1 or TRGJ2. Assignment of the J gene here rests on matching the DNA to germline, because TCRdb gives none. The CDR3 totals 12 residues. The germline V gene has CDR1 EGSTGY and CDR2 YDSYTSSV. Unmatched junction bases numbered 6, after V lost 2 bases and J lost 8 bases. CDR3 residues: CATWDAPHKKLF. DNA for the CDR3: TGTGCCACCTGGGATGCCCCCCATAAGAAACTCTTT.

A word on this clone: It may be a read error: a sequence one base away is much more abundant. This chain connects TRGV3 to TRGJ1 or TRGJ2. No J gene was available from TCRdb, and it was assigned here by a germline match of the DNA. CDR1 is VTNTFY and CDR2 is YDVSTARD in the germline V gene (reference sequence). CDR3 length equals 11 residues. Unmatched junction bases numbered 3, after V lost 0 bases and J lost 10 bases. CDR3 loop: CATWDRWKKLF. CDR3 coding DNA: TGTGCCACCTGGGACAGGTGGAAGAAACTCTTT.

This chain joins TRGV3 and TRGJ1 or TRGJ2. No J gene is reported in TCRdb; it was inferred here by comparing the DNA with germline. V lost 5 bases, J lost 8 bases, and 12 bases stayed unmatched. This CDR3 has 13 amino acids. The germline CDR1 and CDR2 sequences are VTNTFY and YDVSTARD (reference sequence). CDR3 nucleotide sequence: TGTGCCACCTGGGGGAAGGATGATCATAAGAAACTCTTT. Amino acids: CATWGKDDHKKLF.

V usage is TRGV4 and J usage is TRGJ1 or TRGJ2. The J gene, absent from TCRdb, was called here by matching the DNA to germline. Unmatched junction bases numbered 34, after V lost 4 bases and J lost 1 base. In germline, CDR1 is EGSTGY, CDR2 YDSYTSSV. This CDR3 spans 23 amino acids. The DNA of the CDR3 is TGTGCCACCTGGGAGGGGGGGAGGAAGGAAGCACCAAAAGCATTACCCAATTATTATAAGAAACTCTTT. As protein: CATWEGGRKEAPKALPNYYKKLF.

The sample holds a few counts of this clone. The chain links TRGV5 to TRGJ1 or TRGJ2. The length of the CDR3 is 17 residues. Per the germline V gene, CDR1 is VINAFY and CDR2 is YDVSNSKD. Trimming cost V 1 base and J 3 bases; bases outside gene matches: 15. The CDR3 region has the DNA TGTGCCACCTGGGACAGCTTCTCAGGCGTCGTTTATTATAAGAAACTCTTT. Protein product: CATWDSFSGVVYYKKLF.

This clone was counted only a few times. The chain links TRGV2 to TRGJP2. The J gene is absent in TCRdb and was assigned here via DNA matching to germline. Germline V gene data show CDR1 as EGSNGY and CDR2 as YDSYNSKV. With 1 base clipped from V and 6 bases from J, the junction kept 5 bases outside the gene matches. The CDR3 is 14 residues long. DNA of the CDR3: TGTGCCACCTGGGACGGCGGGGGTGATTGGATCAAGACGTTT. Its protein product is CATWDGGGDWIKTF.

A V gene of TRGV4 was called, but no J gene was assigned. The CDR3 sequence is 12 residues long. Germline assignment: CDR1 EGSTGY and CDR2 YDSYTSSV. CDR3 DNA sequence: TGTGCCACCTGGGATGGAAGGTATACGAAACTATTT. Protein product: CATWDGRYTKLF.

The chain links TRGV8 to TRGJ1 or TRGJ2. TCRdb offers no J gene call, so here the DNA was matched to germline to obtain one. Germline values: CDR1 VENAVY, CDR2 YDSYNSRV. The CDR3 is 12 amino acids. V lost 1 base and J lost 6; bases outside the gene matches: 3. As DNA, the CDR3 is TGTGCCACCTGGGATAGTCTTTATAAGAAACTCTTT. Translated: CATWDSLYKKLF.

The chain joins TRGV2 to TRGJ1 or TRGJ2. CDR3 length: 13 residues. Trimming removed 1 base from V and 2 bases from J; junction bases left unmatched: 2. The germline V gene encodes CDR1 EGSNGY and CDR2 YDSYNSKV. The CDR3 here is CATWDGDYYKKLF. DNA for the CDR3: TGTGCCACCTGGGACGGAGATTATTATAAGAAACTCTTT.

This clone came up a few times. The chain couples TRGV3 to TRGJ1 or TRGJ2. In germline, CDR1 is VTNTFY, CDR2 YDVSTARD (reference sequence). CDR3 length equals 13 residues. J lost 10 bases, V lost 0 bases, and 9 bases had no gene match. The CDR3 DNA is TGTGCCACCTGGGACAGGAAGTTTCACAAGAAACTCTTT. Protein: CATWDRKFHKKLF.

Concerning this clone: Relative to the germline gene, one junction end is altered; a read error may explain this. V is TRGV5 and J is TRGJ1 or TRGJ2. Germline V CDR1 and CDR2: VINAFY, YDVSNSKD. The CDR3 has 14 residues. CDR3 DNA sequence: TGTGCCTCCTGGGACCAAATAAATTATTATAAGAAACTCTTT. It codes for CASWDQINYYKKLF.

V usage is TRGV3 and J usage is TRGJ1 or TRGJ2. Assignment of the J gene here rests on matching the DNA to germline, because TCRdb gives none. This CDR3 has 12 amino acids. The trim removed 0 bases at V and 10 bases at J, leaving 6 bases unmatched. Germline V lookup: CDR1 VTNTFY, CDR2 YDVSTARD (reference sequence). CDR3 nucleotides: TGTGCCACCTGGGACAGGGAGGCAAAGAAACTCTTT. Protein product: CATWDREAKKLF.

On this clone itself: This may be a read error, as it is one base from a much larger clone. The sample carries other DNA sequences with the same CDR3. The rearrangement links TRGV4 to TRGJ1 or TRGJ2. Here the J gene was assigned by germline matching of the DNA, as TCRdb has none. CDR1 and CDR2 (germline): EGSTGY, YDSYTSSV. With V trimmed by 1 base and J by 5 bases, 2 bases remained unmatched. The CDR3 is made up of 12 amino acids. The CDR3 bases are TGTGCCACCTGGGATGGTGATTATAAGAAACTCTTT. Its translation: CATWDGDYKKLF.

The genes are TRGV9 and TRGJ1 or TRGJ2. CDR3 length equals 11 residues. Germline CDR1 is GITISATS and CDR2 is ISYDGTV (reference sequence). The J segment lost 9 bases and the V segment lost 6 bases, leaving 8 bases of the junction unmatched. CDR3 bases: TGTGCCTTGTGGAAGAGGTCTAAGAAACTCTTT. This encodes CALWKRSKKLF.

V gene TRGV4 combines with J gene TRGJ1 or TRGJ2. The J gene comes from matching the DNA to germline here; TCRdb lacks it. The CDR3 has 13 residues. Germline V lookup: CDR1 EGSTGY, CDR2 YDSYTSSV. The trim removed 0 bases at V and 5 bases at J, leaving 4 bases unmatched. The CDR3 protein is CATWDGDHYKKLF. CDR3 in DNA: TGTGCCACCTGGGATGGGGATCATTATAAGAAACTCTTT.

The chain links TRGV8 to TRGJ1 or TRGJ2. TCRdb carries no J gene annotation; the J gene was assigned here by matching the DNA with germline. The trim removed 1 base at V and 5 bases at J, leaving 5 bases unmatched. This CDR3 region has 13 residues. CDR1 and CDR2 (germline): VENAVY, YDSYNSRV. This chain's CDR3 is CATWDSSHYKKLF. The CDR3 bases are TGTGCCACCTGGGATAGTTCCCATTATAAGAAACTCTTT.

The genes are TRGV3 and TRGJ1 or TRGJ2. The J gene, absent from TCRdb, was called here by matching the DNA to germline. The CDR3 consists of 17 residues. The germline V gene encodes CDR1 VTNTFY and CDR2 YDVSTARD (reference sequence). With V trimmed by 0 bases and J by 0 bases, 11 bases remained unmatched. The CDR3 nucleotides are TGTGCCACCTGGGACAGGCCATTACGAGCGAATTATTATAAGAAACTCTTT. Translation: CATWDRPLRANYYKKLF.

This clone was counted a few times. In the same sample, other DNA sequences code for this CDR3. The chain uses TRGV4 and TRGJP2. Looked up from germline, CDR1 is EGSTGY and CDR2 is YDSYTSSV. V lost 1 base, J lost 2 bases, and 1 base stayed unmatched. The CDR3 has 14 residues. The CDR3 region has the DNA TGTGCCACCTGGGATGGAAGTAGTGATTGGATCAAGACGTTT. Translation gives CATWDGSSDWIKTF.

The chain recombines TRGV4 with TRGJ1 or TRGJ2. Germline CDR1 is EGSTGY and CDR2 is YDSYTSSV. This CDR3 has 13 residues. The V gene end was trimmed by 2 bases and the J gene end by 4 bases; junction bases not matched to a gene: 5. The CDR3 DNA is TGTGCCACCTGGGATGCCGGCTATTATAAGAAACTCTTT. This codes for CATWDAGYYKKLF.

No call was made for the V gene; the J gene is TRGJ1 or TRGJ2. The CDR3 spans 11 residues. The CDR3 spells CATWDIEKKLF. The CDR3 region has the DNA TGTGCCACCTGGGACATTGAGAAGAAACTCTTT.

V usage is TRGV9 and J usage is TRGJ1 or TRGJ2. TCRdb carries no J gene annotation; the J gene was assigned here by matching the DNA with germline. CDR1 is GITISATS, CDR2 ISYDGTV, per germline (reference sequence). The CDR3 contains 10 residues. Trimming took 4 bases from V and 11 from J; bases not matched to a gene: 5. CDR3 region: CALWDREKLF. The CDR3 bases are TGTGCCTTGTGGGATCGGGAGAAACTCTTT.

The chain links TRGV4 to TRGJ1 or TRGJ2. The J gene, not given by TCRdb, was assigned here from a germline match of the nucleotide sequence. The CDR3 is 13 residues long. The V gene end was trimmed by 4 bases and the J gene end by 5 bases; junction bases not matched to a gene: 8. CDR1 EGSTGY and CDR2 YDSYTSSV come from the germline V gene. The CDR3 protein is CATWEIRNYKKLF. The CDR3 DNA reads as TGTGCCACCTGGGAGATTCGGAATTATAAGAAACTCTTT.

This clone appeared a few times. The rearrangement links TRGV4 to TRGJ1 or TRGJ2. The J gene, absent from TCRdb, was called here by matching the DNA to germline. Germline V gene data show CDR1 as EGSTGY and CDR2 as YDSYTSSV. Trimming removed 0 bases from V and 7 bases from J; junction bases left unmatched: 15. This CDR3 comprises 16 residues. For the CDR3, the DNA is TGTGCCACCTGGGATGGGCCAACGGCGGCTAGGTATAAGAAACTCTTT. Amino acids: CATWDGPTAARYKKLF.